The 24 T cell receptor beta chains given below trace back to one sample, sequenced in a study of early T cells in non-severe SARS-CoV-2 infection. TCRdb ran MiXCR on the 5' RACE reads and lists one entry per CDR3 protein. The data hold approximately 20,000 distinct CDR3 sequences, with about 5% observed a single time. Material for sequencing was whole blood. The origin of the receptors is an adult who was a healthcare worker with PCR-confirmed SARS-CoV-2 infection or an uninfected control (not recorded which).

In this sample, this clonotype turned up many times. The CDR3 is CASSEPSSNTGELFF. The CDR3 DNA sequence: TGTGCCAGCAGTGAGCCCAGTTCAAACACCGGGGAGCTGTTTTTT. The genes are TRBV2 and TRBJ2-2, with unresolved D. This CDR3 is 15 amino acids long. Trimming removed 3 bases at V and 2 bases at J, with 10 bases between. Germline values: CDR1 SNHLY, CDR2 FYNNEI.

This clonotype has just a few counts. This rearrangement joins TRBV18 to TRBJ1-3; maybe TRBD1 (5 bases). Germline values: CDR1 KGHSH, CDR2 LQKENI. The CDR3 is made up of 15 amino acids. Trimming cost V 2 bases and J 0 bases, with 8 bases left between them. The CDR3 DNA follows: TGTGCCAGCTCACCAATGGGGACCTCTGGAAACACCATATATTTT. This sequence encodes CASSPMGTSGNTIYF.

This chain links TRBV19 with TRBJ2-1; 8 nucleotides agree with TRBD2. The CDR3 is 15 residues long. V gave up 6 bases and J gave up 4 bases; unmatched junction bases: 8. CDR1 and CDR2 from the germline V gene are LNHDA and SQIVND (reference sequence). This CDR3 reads CASRLRGAIYNEQFF. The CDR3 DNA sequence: TGTGCCAGTAGGTTGCGGGGGGCGATATACAATGAGCAGTTCTTC.

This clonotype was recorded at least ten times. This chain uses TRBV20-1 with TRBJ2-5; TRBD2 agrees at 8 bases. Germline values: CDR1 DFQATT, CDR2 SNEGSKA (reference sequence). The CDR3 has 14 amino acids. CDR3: CRGVGLGDGETQYF. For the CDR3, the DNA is TGCAGGGGGGTGGGACTAGGGGATGGAGAGACCCAGTACTTC.

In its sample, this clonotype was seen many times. The CDR3 DNA sequence: TGTGCCAGCTCACCACGAGGAAGCTCCTACAATGAGCAGTTCTTC. Translation gives CASSPRGSSYNEQFF. V is TRBV18 and J is TRBJ2-1; D is undetermined. Germline loops: CDR1 KGHSH, CDR2 LQKENI. V was pared by 1 base and J by 0 bases, with 7 bases between. This CDR3 comprises 15 residues.

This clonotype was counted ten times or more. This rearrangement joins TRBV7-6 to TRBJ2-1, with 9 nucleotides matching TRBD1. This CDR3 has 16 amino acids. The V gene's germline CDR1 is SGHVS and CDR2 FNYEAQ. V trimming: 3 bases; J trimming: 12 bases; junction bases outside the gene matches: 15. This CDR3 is CASSFRQGVRSIRQFF. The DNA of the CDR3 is TGTGCCAGCAGCTTTCGACAGGGGGTCCGGTCTATCCGGCAGTTCTTC. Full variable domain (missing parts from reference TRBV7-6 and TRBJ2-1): GAGVSQSPRYKVTKRGQDVALRCDPISGHVSLYWYRQALGQGPEFLTYFNYEAQQDKSGLPNDRFSAERPEGSISTLTIQRTEQRDSAMYRCASSFRQGVRSIRQFFGPGTRLTVL.

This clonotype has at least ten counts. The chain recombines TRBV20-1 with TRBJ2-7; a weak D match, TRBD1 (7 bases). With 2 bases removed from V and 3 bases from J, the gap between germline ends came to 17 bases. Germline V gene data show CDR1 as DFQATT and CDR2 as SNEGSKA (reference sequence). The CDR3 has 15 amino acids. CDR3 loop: CSARRETGSHYEQYF. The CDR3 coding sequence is TGCAGTGCTAGACGGGAGACAGGGTCCCACTACGAGCAGTACTTC.

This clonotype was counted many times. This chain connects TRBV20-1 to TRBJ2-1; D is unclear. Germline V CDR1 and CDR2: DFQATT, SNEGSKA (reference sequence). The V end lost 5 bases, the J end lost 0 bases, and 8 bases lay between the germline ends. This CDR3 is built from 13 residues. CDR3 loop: CSADRDSYNEQFF. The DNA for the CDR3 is TGCAGTGCTGACCGAGACTCCTACAATGAGCAGTTCTTC.

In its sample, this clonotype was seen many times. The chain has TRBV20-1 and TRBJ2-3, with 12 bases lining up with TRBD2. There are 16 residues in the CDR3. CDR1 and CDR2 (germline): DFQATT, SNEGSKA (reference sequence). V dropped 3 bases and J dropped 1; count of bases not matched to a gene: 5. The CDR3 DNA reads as TGCAGTGCTAGTCCCCGGACTAGCGGGGGCACAGATACGCAGTATTTT. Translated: CSASPRTSGGTDTQYF.

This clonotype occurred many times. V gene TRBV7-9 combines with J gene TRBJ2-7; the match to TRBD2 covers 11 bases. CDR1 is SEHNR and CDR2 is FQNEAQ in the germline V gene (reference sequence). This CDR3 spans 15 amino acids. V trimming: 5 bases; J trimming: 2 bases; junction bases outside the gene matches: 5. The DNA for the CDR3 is TGTGCCAGCAGCACCGGGACTAGCGGAACCTACGAGCAGTACTTC. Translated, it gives CASSTGTSGTYEQYF.

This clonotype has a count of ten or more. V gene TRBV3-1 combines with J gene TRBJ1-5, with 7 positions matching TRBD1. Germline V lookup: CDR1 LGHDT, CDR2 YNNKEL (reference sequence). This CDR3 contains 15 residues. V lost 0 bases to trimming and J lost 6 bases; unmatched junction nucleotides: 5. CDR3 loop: CASSQDLTGAQPQHF. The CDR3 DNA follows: TGTGCCAGCAGCCAAGATCTAACAGGGGCTCAGCCCCAGCATTTT.

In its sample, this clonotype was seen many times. CDR3 in amino acids: CASSSGQPYQETQYF. In DNA form, the CDR3 reads TGTGCCAGCAGTTCGGGACAACCGTACCAAGAGACCCAGTACTTC. The genes are TRBV5-4 and TRBJ2-5, with a tentative D call TRBD1 (6 bases). Trimming removed 5 bases at V and 0 bases at J, with 14 bases between. Germline CDR1 reads SGHNT; CDR2 reads YYREEE (reference sequence). The CDR3 totals 15 residues. Variable domain in full (rest from reference TRBV5-4 and TRBJ2-5): ETGVTQSPTHLIKTRGQQVTLRCSSQSGHNTVSWYQQALGQGPQFIFQYYREEENGRGNFPPRFSGLQFPNYSSELNVNALELDDSALYLCASSSGQPYQETQYFGPGTRLLVL.

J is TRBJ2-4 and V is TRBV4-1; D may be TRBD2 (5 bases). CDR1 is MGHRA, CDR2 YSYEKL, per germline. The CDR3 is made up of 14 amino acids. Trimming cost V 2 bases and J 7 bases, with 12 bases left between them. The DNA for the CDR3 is TGCGCCAGCAGCCAAACCAGCGGCACGAACATTCAGTACTTC. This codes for CASSQTSGTNIQYF.

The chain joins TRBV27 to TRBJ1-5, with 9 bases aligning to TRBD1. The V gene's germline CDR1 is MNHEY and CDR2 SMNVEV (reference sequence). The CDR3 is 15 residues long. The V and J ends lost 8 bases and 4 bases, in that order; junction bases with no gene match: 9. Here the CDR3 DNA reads TGTGCCAGCTCCCCTTACGGGACAGGGAATCAGCCCCAGCATTTT. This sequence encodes CASSPYGTGNQPQHF.

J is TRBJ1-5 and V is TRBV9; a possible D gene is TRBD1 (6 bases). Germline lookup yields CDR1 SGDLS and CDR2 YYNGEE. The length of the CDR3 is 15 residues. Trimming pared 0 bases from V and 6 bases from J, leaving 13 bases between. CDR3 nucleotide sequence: TGTGCCAGCAGCGTAGATTGGGGGGCAGGTCAGCCCCAGCATTTT. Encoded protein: CASSVDWGAGQPQHF.

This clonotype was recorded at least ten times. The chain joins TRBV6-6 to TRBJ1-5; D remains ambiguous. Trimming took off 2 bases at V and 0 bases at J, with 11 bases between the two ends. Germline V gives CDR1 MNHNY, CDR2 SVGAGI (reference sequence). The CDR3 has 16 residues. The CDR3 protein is CASSYTWGSSNQPQHF. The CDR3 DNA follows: TGTGCCAGCAGTTACACTTGGGGTAGTAGCAATCAGCCCCAGCATTTT.

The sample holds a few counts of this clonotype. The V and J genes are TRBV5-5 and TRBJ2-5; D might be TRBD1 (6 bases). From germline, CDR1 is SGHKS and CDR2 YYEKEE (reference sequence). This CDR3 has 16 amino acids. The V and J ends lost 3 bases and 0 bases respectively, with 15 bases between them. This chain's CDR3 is CASSSYGTPDQETQYF. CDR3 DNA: TGTGCCAGCAGCTCCTACGGGACACCTGACCAAGAGACCCAGTACTTC.

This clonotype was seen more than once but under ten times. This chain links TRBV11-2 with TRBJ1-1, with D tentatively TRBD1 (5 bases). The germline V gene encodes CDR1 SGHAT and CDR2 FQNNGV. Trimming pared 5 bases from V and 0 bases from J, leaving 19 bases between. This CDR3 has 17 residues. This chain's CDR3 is CASSHPGAAMMNTEAFF. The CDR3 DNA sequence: TGTGCCAGCAGCCATCCCGGGGCAGCCATGATGAACACTGAAGCTTTCTTT.

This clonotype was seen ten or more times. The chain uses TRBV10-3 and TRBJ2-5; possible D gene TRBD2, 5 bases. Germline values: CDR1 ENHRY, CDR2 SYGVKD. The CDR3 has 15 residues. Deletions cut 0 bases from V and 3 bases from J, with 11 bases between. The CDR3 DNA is TGTGCCATCAGTGAGTCAGAGGAGGCAGAAGAGACCCAGTACTTC. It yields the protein CAISESEEAEETQYF.

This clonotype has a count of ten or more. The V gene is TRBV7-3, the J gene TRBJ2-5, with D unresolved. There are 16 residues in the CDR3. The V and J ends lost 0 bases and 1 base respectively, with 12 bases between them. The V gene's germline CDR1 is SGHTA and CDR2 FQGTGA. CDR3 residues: CASSLTFSGPQETQYF. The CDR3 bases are TGTGCCAGCAGCTTAACGTTTTCCGGTCCCCAAGAGACCCAGTACTTC.

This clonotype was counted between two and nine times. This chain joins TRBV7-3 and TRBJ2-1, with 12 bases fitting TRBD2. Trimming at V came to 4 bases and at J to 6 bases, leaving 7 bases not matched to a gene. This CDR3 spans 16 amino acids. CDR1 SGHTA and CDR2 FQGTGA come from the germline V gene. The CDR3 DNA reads TGTGCCAGCAGCTCCTATCCTAGCGGGGGGGCCAATGAGCAGTTCTTC. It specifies CASSSYPSGGANEQFF. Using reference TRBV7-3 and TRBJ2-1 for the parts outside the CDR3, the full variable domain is GAGVSQTPSNKVTEKGKYVELRCDPISGHTALYWYRQSLGQGPEFLIYFQGTGAADDSGLPNDRFFAVRPEGSVSTLKIQRTERGDSAVYLCASSSYPSGGANEQFFGPGTRLTVL.

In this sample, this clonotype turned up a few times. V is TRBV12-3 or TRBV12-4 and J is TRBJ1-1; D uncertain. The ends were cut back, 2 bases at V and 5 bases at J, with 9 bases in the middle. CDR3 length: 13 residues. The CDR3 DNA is TGTGCCAGCAGTTTACTCGGGTTAACTGAAGCTTTCTTT. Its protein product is CASSLLGLTEAFF.

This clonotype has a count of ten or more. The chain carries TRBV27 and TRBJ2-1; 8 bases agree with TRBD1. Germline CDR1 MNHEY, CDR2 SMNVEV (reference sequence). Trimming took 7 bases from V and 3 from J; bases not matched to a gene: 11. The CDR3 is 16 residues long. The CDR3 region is CASTLGTGFNYNEQFF. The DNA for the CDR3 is TGTGCCAGCACCCTCGGGACAGGTTTTAACTACAATGAGCAGTTCTTC.

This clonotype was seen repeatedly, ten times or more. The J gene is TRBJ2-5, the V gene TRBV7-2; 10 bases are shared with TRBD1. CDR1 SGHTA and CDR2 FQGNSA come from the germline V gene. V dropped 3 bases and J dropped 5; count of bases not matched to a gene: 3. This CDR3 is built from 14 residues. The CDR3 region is CASSLDRGRETQYF. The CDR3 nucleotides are TGTGCCAGCAGCTTGGACAGGGGGAGGGAGACCCAGTACTTC.